This paragraph reports one T cell receptor (beta chain). These data are taken from a study of blood T cell repertoires in COVID-19. About the study: Sites in the United States, Italy and Spain provided acute and convalescent COVID-19 samples. PBMCs, B-cell-depleted T cells, or T cells were the source of the cDNA or gDNA that made up the material.

The CDR3 length is 14 residues. Germline V CDR1 and CDR2: SGHNT, YYREEE (reference sequence). Trimming removed 2 bases at V and 6 bases at J, with 14 bases between. Authors' methods: The assay estimated nucleated cells by amplifying reference gene primers. Sequencing used immunoSEQ multiplex PCR; TCRdb keeps in-frame clones, though not all of them. Clonal size and the V and J genes are those of that table, whereas D and trimming came from the DNA. The sample carries approximately 150,000 clones, 70% to 85% recorded once. Sequences were obtained from peripheral blood. This TCR came from an elderly woman with acute or convalescent COVID-19. The rearrangement links TRBV5-4 to TRBJ2-5; D perhaps matches TRBD2 (5 bases). CDR3 nucleotides: TGTGCCAGCAGCTTAAGTGACGGGGTAAAGACCCAGTACTTC. Translated: CASSLSDGVKTQYF.